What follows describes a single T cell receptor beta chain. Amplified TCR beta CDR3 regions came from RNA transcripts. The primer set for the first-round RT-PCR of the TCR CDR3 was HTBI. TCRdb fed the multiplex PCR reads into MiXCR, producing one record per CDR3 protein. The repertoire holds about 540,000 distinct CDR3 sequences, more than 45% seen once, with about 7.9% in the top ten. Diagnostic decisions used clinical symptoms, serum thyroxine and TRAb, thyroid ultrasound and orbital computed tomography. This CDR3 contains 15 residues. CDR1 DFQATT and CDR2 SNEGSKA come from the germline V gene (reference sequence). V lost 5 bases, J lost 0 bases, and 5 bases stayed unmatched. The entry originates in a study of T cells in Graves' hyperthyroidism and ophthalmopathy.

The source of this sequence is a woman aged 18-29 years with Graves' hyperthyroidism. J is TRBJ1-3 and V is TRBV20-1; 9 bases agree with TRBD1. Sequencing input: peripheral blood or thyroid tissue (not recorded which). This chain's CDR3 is CSAPGQGYSGNTIYF. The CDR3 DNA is TGCAGTGCTCCGGGACAGGGTTACTCTGGAAACACCATATATTTT.